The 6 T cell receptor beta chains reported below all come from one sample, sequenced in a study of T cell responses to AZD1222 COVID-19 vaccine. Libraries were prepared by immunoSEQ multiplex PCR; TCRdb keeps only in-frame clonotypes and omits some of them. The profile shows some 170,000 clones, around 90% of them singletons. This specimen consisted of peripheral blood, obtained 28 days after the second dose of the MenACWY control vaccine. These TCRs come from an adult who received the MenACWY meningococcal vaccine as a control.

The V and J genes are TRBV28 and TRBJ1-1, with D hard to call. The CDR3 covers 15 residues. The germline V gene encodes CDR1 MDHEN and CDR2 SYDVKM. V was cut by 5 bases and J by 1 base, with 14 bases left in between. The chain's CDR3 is CASSPHVAGNTEAFF. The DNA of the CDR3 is TGTGCCAGCAGTCCGCACGTGGCGGGGAACACTGAAGCTTTCTTT.

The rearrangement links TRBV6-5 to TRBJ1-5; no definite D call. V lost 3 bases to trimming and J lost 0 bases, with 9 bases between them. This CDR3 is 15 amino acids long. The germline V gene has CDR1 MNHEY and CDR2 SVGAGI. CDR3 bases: TGTGCCAGCAGTTATAACAGTTATAGCAATCAGCCCCAGCATTTT. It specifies CASSYNSYSNQPQHF.

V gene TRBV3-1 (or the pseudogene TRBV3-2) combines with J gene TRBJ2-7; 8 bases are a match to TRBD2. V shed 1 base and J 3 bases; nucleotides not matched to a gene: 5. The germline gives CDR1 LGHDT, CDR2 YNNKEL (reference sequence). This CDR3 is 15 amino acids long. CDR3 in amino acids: CASSQGPGLGYEQYF. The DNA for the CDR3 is TGTGCCAGCAGCCAAGGGCCGGGACTAGGCTACGAGCAGTACTTC.

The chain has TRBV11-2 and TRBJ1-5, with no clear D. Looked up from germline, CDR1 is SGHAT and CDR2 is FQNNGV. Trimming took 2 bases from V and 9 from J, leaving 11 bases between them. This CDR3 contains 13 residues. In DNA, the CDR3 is TGTGCCAGCAGCTTAAATAATGCAACGCCCCAGCATTTT. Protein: CASSLNNATPQHF.

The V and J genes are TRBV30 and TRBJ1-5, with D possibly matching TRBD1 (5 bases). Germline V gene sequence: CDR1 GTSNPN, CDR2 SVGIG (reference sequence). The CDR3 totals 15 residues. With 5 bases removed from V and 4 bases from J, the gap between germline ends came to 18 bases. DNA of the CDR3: TGTGCCTGGCAAGAAGGGGCCCTCCTTAATCAGCCCCAGCATTTT. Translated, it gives CAWQEGALLNQPQHF. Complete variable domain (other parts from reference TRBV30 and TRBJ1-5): SQTIHQWPATLVQPVGSPLSLECTVEGTSNPNLYWYRQAAGRGLQLLFYSVGIGQISSEVPQNLSASRPQDRQFILSSKKLLLSDSGFYLCAWQEGALLNQPQHFGDGTRLSIL.

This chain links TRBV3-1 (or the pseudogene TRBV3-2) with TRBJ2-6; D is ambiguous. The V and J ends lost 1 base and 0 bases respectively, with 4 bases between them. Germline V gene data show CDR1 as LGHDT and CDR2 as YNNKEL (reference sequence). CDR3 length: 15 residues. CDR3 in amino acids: CASSQVSSGANVLTF. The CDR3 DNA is TGTGCCAGCAGCCAAGTCTCCTCTGGGGCCAACGTCCTGACTTTC.